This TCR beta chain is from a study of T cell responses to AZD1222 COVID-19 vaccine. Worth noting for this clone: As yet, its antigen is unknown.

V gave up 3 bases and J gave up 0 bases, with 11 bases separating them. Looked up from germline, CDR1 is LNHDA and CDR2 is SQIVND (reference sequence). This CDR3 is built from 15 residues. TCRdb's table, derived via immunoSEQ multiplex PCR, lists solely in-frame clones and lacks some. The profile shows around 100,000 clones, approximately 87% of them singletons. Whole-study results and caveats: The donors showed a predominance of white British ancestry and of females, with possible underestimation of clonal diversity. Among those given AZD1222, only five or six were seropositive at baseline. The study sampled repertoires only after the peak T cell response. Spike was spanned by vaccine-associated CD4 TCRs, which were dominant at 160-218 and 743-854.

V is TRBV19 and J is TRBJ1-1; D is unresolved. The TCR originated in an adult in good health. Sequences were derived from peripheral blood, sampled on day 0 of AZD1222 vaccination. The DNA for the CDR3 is TGTGCCAGTAGTATGGTGTCCGGGGTGAACACTGAAGCTTTCTTT. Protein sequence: CASSMVSGVNTEAFF. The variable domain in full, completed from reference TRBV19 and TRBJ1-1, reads DGGITQSPKYLFRKEGQNVTLSCEQNLNHDAMYWYRQDPGQGLRLIYYSQIVNDFQKGDIAEGYSVSREKKESFPLTVTSAQKNPTAFYLCASSMVSGVNTEAFFGQGTRLTVV.